Shown below are 29 T cell receptor beta chains from a single sample sequenced in a study of Ad26.COV2.S vaccination and SARS-CoV-2 variants. Sample treatment: 15 to 20 received Ad26.COV2.S at low or high dose, single or two shots; five or six received placebo; per-sample allocation not given. Each sample was drawn 63 days after the first injection (of vaccine or placebo). Profiled with immunoSEQ multiplex PCR; TCRdb holds only in-frame clones, not every one. The sample carries 380,000 or so clones, 83% recorded once. Specimen: peripheral blood, collected in a trial of Ad26.COV2.S vaccine versus placebo. The receptors here all came from a person between 18 and 60 years old who received the Ad26.COV2.S COVID-19 vaccine or a placebo.

The chain has TRBV4-1 and TRBJ2-7; TRBD2 aligns across 10 bases. This CDR3 comprises 18 residues. Germline V gene data show CDR1 as MGHRA and CDR2 as YSYEKL. The ends lost 0 bases at V and 4 bases at J; junction bases unmatched: 12. This CDR3 is CASSQEGLAGEDSYEQYF. CDR3 sequence (DNA): TGCGCCAGCAGCCAAGAAGGGCTAGCGGGAGAAGACAGTTACGAGCAGTACTTC.

This chain joins TRBV7-9 and TRBJ1-2; D is undetermined. In germline, CDR1 is SEHNR, CDR2 FQNEAQ (reference sequence). Trimming pared 5 bases from V and 9 bases from J, leaving 19 bases between. The CDR3 sequence is 14 residues long. The CDR3 DNA is TGTGCCAGCAGCCCTCCCCGGCGCCCGGCTAGCTACACCTTC. Translation: CASSPPRRPASYTF.

The chain recombines TRBV19 with TRBJ1-1; the match to TRBD1 covers 7 bases. The germline V gene has CDR1 LNHDA and CDR2 SQIVND (reference sequence). V shed 6 bases, J shed 3 bases, and the junction held 7 bases outside the gene matches. This CDR3 spans 14 amino acids. This CDR3 is CASSEQGLDTEAFF. The DNA of the CDR3 is TGTGCCAGTAGCGAACAGGGGCTGGACACTGAAGCTTTCTTT.

CDR3 DNA: TGTGCCAGCAGCCGACGGACGGAAGAGCAGTACTTC. This gives the protein CASSRRTEEQYF. The V gene is TRBV6-2 or TRBV6-3, the J gene TRBJ2-7, with D hard to call. Germline V gene sequence: CDR1 MNHEY, CDR2 SVGEGT. Trimming cost V 6 bases and J 7 bases, with 13 bases left between them. The CDR3 totals 12 residues.

This clone was detected once. This chain joins TRBV19 and TRBJ1-2; D gene unclear. The CDR3 loop spans 15 amino acids. Germline CDR1 LNHDA, CDR2 SQIVND (reference sequence). Trimming stripped 3 bases from V and 4 bases from J, with 15 bases between. The CDR3 coding sequence is TGTGCCAGTAGTATTACCCCGGGCCGCAGCTATGGCTACACCTTC. It is translated as CASSITPGRSYGYTF. The full variable domain, its missing parts supplied by reference TRBV19 and TRBJ1-2, is DGGITQSPKYLFRKEGQNVTLSCEQNLNHDAMYWYRQDPGQGLRLIYYSQIVNDFQKGDIAEGYSVSREKKESFPLTVTSAQKNPTAFYLCASSITPGRSYGYTFGSGTRLTVV.

This clone has only one observation. This rearrangement joins TRBV28 to TRBJ1-3, with D possibly matching TRBD1 (5 bases). V dropped 3 bases and J dropped 4 bases, with 19 bases sitting between them. This CDR3 is built from 17 residues. From germline, CDR1 is MDHEN and CDR2 SYDVKM. The CDR3 nucleotides read TGTGCCAGCAGTTTCCGTCTCCGGGGCCCGGTCGGAAACACCATATATTTT. Translating it yields CASSFRLRGPVGNTIYF.

The gene calls are TRBV3-1 (or the pseudogene TRBV3-2) and TRBJ2-2, with D perhaps matching TRBD2 (6 bases). The CDR3 totals 17 residues. The V end lost 3 bases, the J end lost 4 bases, and 18 bases lay between the germline ends. From germline, CDR1 is LGHDT and CDR2 YNNKEL (reference sequence). CDR3 DNA sequence: TGTGCCAGCAGCCAGCCGGGACTCCTAACTTTCACCGGGGAGCTGTTTTTT. Translation gives CASSQPGLLTFTGELFF.

Written as DNA, the CDR3 is TGTGCCAGCTCACCTCCTAACTCCCATACGAGCTCCTACGAGCAGTACTTC. Residues: CASSPPNSHTSSYEQYF. The rearrangement joins TRBV18 to TRBJ2-7; unclear D gene. CDR1 is KGHSH, CDR2 LQKENI, per germline. The CDR3 extends over 17 amino acids. V was pared by 3 bases and J by 0 bases, with 18 bases between.

The chain has TRBV7-4 and TRBJ1-2, with 8 bases aligning to TRBD1. Unmatched junction bases numbered 9, after V lost 7 bases and J lost 5 bases. Per germline, CDR1 SGHVT and CDR2 SQSDAQ. The CDR3 spans 14 residues. The CDR3 sequence is CASITTGVRYGYTF. The CDR3 DNA reads as TGTGCCAGCATTACGACAGGGGTCAGGTATGGCTACACCTTC.

This chain joins TRBV10-3 and TRBJ2-2; the match to TRBD1 covers 7 bases. Germline V CDR1 and CDR2: ENHRY, SYGVKD. The V gene end was trimmed by 5 bases and the J gene end by 0 bases; junction bases not matched to a gene: 6. CDR3 length: 16 amino acids. CDR3 residues: CAISFDRVTNTGELFF. Written as DNA, the CDR3 is TGTGCCATCAGTTTTGACAGGGTGACGAACACCGGGGAGCTGTTTTTT.

The rearrangement uses TRBV3-1 (or the pseudogene TRBV3-2) and TRBJ1-1; D is possibly TRBD1 (6 bases). This CDR3 contains 17 residues. Trimming left V 8 bases short and J 1 base short, with 23 bases between. Germline V gene lookup returns CDR1 LGHDT and CDR2 YNNKEL (reference sequence). CDR3 amino acids: CASSQGRGKSENTEAFF. The CDR3 DNA reads TGTGCCAGCTCCCAGGGGAGGGGGAAATCGGAGAACACTGAAGCTTTCTTT.

The chain uses TRBV6-2 or TRBV6-3 and TRBJ2-7; D perhaps matches TRBD1 (6 bases). The CDR3 consists of 16 residues. Between the trimmed V and J ends, which lost 3 bases and 3 bases, there was a span of 18 bases. Germline V gene sequence: CDR1 MNHEY, CDR2 SVGEGT. In DNA form, the CDR3 reads TGTGCCAGCAGTTATAACGAGGGACATACGTTCTACGAGCAGTACTTC. Protein sequence: CASSYNEGHTFYEQYF.

The rearrangement uses TRBV24-1 and TRBJ2-2; perhaps TRBD1 as D (5 bases). Germline CDR1 is KGHDR and CDR2 is SFDVKD. V was clipped by 6 bases and J by 3 bases, with 7 bases between them. The CDR3 length is 13 residues. CDR3 in amino acids: CATSLGHTGELFF. The CDR3 region has the DNA TGTGCCACCAGTCTGGGGCACACCGGGGAGCTGTTTTTT.

The chain links TRBV7-3 to TRBJ2-1, with D perhaps matching TRBD1 (6 bases). In germline, CDR1 is SGHTA, CDR2 FQGTGA. The V and J ends lost 5 bases and 5 bases respectively, with 19 bases between them. The CDR3 extends over 16 amino acids. CDR3 amino acids: CASSPPWAGANNEQFF. In DNA form, the CDR3 reads TGTGCCAGCAGCCCCCCATGGGCAGGGGCAAACAATGAGCAGTTCTTC.

V usage is TRBV5-1 and J usage is TRBJ2-7; TRBD2 agrees at 7 bases. Germline CDR1 reads SGHRS; CDR2 reads YFSETQ. CDR3 length: 13 amino acids. V lost 1 base, J lost 2 bases, and 0 bases stayed unmatched. The CDR3 here is CASSLREAYEQYF. The CDR3 region has the DNA TGCGCCAGCAGCTTGCGGGAGGCCTACGAGCAGTACTTC.

The V and J genes are TRBV4-2 and TRBJ2-1; TRBD1 might be the D (5 bases). Germline assignment: CDR1 LGHNA and CDR2 YNFKEQ. The V and J ends lost 0 bases and 4 bases respectively, with 13 bases between them. This CDR3 spans 16 amino acids. This CDR3 reads CASSQEWQGMYNEQFF. CDR3 sequence (DNA): TGTGCCAGCAGCCAAGAATGGCAGGGAATGTACAATGAGCAGTTCTTC.

V is TRBV18 and J is TRBJ2-7; a possible D gene is TRBD2 (5 bases). This CDR3 has 14 amino acids. Germline lookup yields CDR1 KGHSH and CDR2 LQKENI. V was clipped by 3 bases and J by 0 bases, with 9 bases between them. CDR3 region: CASSPDSYSYEQYF. In DNA, the CDR3 is TGTGCCAGCTCACCGGACTCTTACTCCTACGAGCAGTACTTC.

In nucleotides, the CDR3 is TGTGCCAGCAGCCCTCGACCGACAGGCTCCCACTACAATGAGCAGTTCTTC. Translated, it gives CASSPRPTGSHYNEQFF. This rearrangement joins TRBV9 to TRBJ2-1; a possible D gene is TRBD1 (6 bases). Germline loops: CDR1 SGDLS, CDR2 YYNGEE. V was cut by 4 bases and J by 3 bases, with 20 bases left in between. This CDR3 region has 17 residues. The variable domain in full, with the rest retrieved from reference TRBV9 and TRBJ2-1, is DSGVTQTPKHLITATGQRVTLRCSPRSGDLSVYWYQQSLDQGLQFLIQYYNGEERAKGNILERFSAQQFPDLHSELNLSSLELGDSALYFCASSPRPTGSHYNEQFFGPGTRLTVL.

The V and J genes are TRBV9 and TRBJ2-1, with 10 bases identical to TRBD1. V dropped 3 bases and J dropped 4; count of bases not matched to a gene: 4. The CDR3 spans 15 residues. Germline values: CDR1 SGDLS, CDR2 YYNGEE. For the CDR3, the DNA is TGTGCCAGCAGCGGGACAGGGGGTCTTTACAATGAGCAGTTCTTC. The encoded protein is CASSGTGGLYNEQFF.

The genes are TRBV3-1 (or the pseudogene TRBV3-2) and TRBJ2-1; unclear D gene. The ends were cut back, 0 bases at V and 8 bases at J, with 8 bases in the middle. In germline, CDR1 is LGHDT, CDR2 YNNKEL (reference sequence). CDR3 length equals 13 residues. The CDR3: CASSQDKWDEQFF. CDR3 sequence (DNA): TGTGCCAGCAGCCAAGATAAGTGGGATGAGCAGTTCTTC.

This chain joins TRBV28 and TRBJ1-4; no reliable D call. Germline assignment: CDR1 MDHEN and CDR2 SYDVKM. With 5 bases removed from V and 10 bases from J, the gap between germline ends came to 5 bases. The CDR3 spans 10 residues. CDR3 in DNA: TGTGCCAGCAGTGACGGAAAACTGTTTTTT. It translates to CASSDGKLFF.

The table lists this clone with a count of one. Other DNA sequences in this sample translate to the same CDR3. The rearrangement links TRBV19 to TRBJ2-7; D perhaps matches TRBD2 (6 bases). In germline, CDR1 is LNHDA, CDR2 SQIVND (reference sequence). The CDR3 covers 12 residues. With 3 bases removed from V and 4 bases from J, the gap between germline ends came to 7 bases. In nucleotides, the CDR3 is TGTGCCAGTAGTATGGGGACTTACGAGCAGTACTTC. This gives the protein CASSMGTYEQYF.

This clone has a handful of counts. This chain joins TRBV2 and TRBJ1-1; 10 nucleotides agree with TRBD1. Germline CDR1 and CDR2: SNHLY and FYNNEI. With V trimmed by 8 bases and J by 11 bases, 5 bases remained unmatched. The CDR3 is 11 amino acids. The CDR3 sequence is CASLRTGGAFF. The CDR3 region has the DNA TGTGCCAGCTTGAGGACAGGGGGGGCTTTCTTT.

This clone was found a few times. V gene TRBV12-3 or TRBV12-4 combines with J gene TRBJ1-5; D gene unclear. V was pared by 4 bases and J by 10 bases, with 11 bases between. This CDR3 comprises 12 residues. Here the CDR3 DNA reads TGTGCCAGCAGTTACGGGTCCCGACCCCAGCATTTT. Its translation: CASSYGSRPQHF.

The rearrangement uses TRBV27 and TRBJ2-7; 8 bases align to TRBD1. The germline CDR1 and CDR2 sequences are MNHEY and SMNVEV (reference sequence). J lost 2 bases, V lost 4 bases, and 7 bases had no gene match. The CDR3 totals 15 residues. This chain's CDR3 is CASSWETGAPYEQYF. The CDR3 nucleotides are TGTGCCAGCAGTTGGGAGACAGGGGCGCCCTACGAGCAGTACTTC.

The chain carries TRBV29-1 and TRBJ2-7, with D perhaps matching TRBD1 (5 bases). The V end was cut by 7 bases, the J end by 5 bases, with 15 bases between. This CDR3 has 12 amino acids. From germline, CDR1 is SQVTM and CDR2 ANQGSEA. The CDR3 sequence: CSAAGQGNEQYF. The CDR3 nucleotides are TGCAGCGCCGCCGGGCAGGGCAACGAGCAGTACTTC.

The genes are TRBV4-1 and TRBJ1-6, with a tentative D call TRBD1 (5 bases). CDR3 length: 14 residues. Germline V gene sequence: CDR1 MGHRA, CDR2 YSYEKL. V was shortened by 4 bases and J by 5 bases, with 9 bases between the two germline ends. CDR3 sequence reads: CASSPGGHNSPLHF. The CDR3 DNA reads as TGCGCCAGCAGCCCGGGGGGACATAATTCACCCCTCCACTTT.

J is TRBJ1-3 and V is TRBV30, with D perhaps matching TRBD1 (6 bases). CDR1 is GTSNPN and CDR2 is SVGIG in the germline V gene (reference sequence). The CDR3 runs 12 residues. V was clipped by 4 bases and J by 3 bases, with 7 bases between them. The CDR3 loop reads CAWNRVGNTIYF. In DNA, the CDR3 is TGTGCCTGGAACAGGGTTGGAAACACCATATATTTT.

The chain is built from TRBV9 and TRBJ1-3, with a possible D match to TRBD1 (6 bases). From germline, CDR1 is SGDLS and CDR2 YYNGEE. The CDR3 totals 15 residues. The V and J ends lost 7 bases and 0 bases respectively, with 14 bases between them. The CDR3 loop reads CASSGHRVSGNTIYF. The CDR3 coding sequence is TGTGCCAGCTCGGGACACCGAGTCTCTGGAAACACCATATATTTT.